The 5 T cell receptor beta chains below were found in one sample sequenced in a study of CD4 T cells in relation to SARS-CoV-2 and coronaviruses (dated by TCRdb to the early 2020s). Receptor libraries were prepared by the immunoSEQ multiplex PCR assay. This immuneACCESS table, as held by TCRdb, lists in-frame sequences with V and J called but not all clones. Of the missing ones, under half trace to an unresolved V gene in checked studies; the others have no known cause. The sample includes tens of thousands of clones, with roughly 76% observed a single time. In total, the top ten clones hold 16% of the sample. CD4+ T cells from unexposed donors were collected before the COVID-19 pandemic (2011-2018). Following 10 days of culture, the EasySep CD4+ T cell isolation kit was used to isolate CD4+ T cells. Their recognized antigens are unknown. Material for sequencing was CD4+ T cells from PBMCs, cultured in vitro. The receptors originated from a human donor in good health.

Here the CDR3 DNA reads TGTGCCAGCAGCTTGGTATCTATCCTTCCCAACGTCCTGACTTTC. Its protein is CASSLVSILPNVLTF. The V call is TRBV5-6, the J call TRBJ2-6; no clear D gene. The CDR3 runs to 15 residues. The germline V and J ends were trimmed by 0 bases and 8 bases, with 12 bases remaining between them. Germline V gene lookup returns CDR1 SGHDT and CDR2 YYEEEE.

In this sample, this clone turned up once. This chain uses TRBV3-1 (or the pseudogene TRBV3-2) with TRBJ2-5; 11 nucleotides align to TRBD2. Trimming at V came to 1 base and at J to 2 bases, leaving 3 bases not matched to a gene. The germline gives CDR1 LGHDT, CDR2 YNNKEL (reference sequence). The CDR3 loop spans 16 amino acids. The CDR3 protein is CASSQGTSGFQETQYF. The CDR3 nucleotides read TGTGCCAGCAGCCAAGGGACTAGCGGGTTTCAAGAGACCCAGTACTTC.

This clone was observed once. The chain has TRBV5-6 and TRBJ1-1; 10 positions match TRBD1. The CDR3 length is 14 residues. The V gene's germline CDR1 is SGHDT and CDR2 YYEEEE. The J segment lost 1 base and the V segment lost 4 bases, leaving 1 base of the junction unmatched. In nucleotides, the CDR3 is TGTGCCAGCAGCCGACAGGGGGCGAACACTGAAGCTTTCTTT. It encodes CASSRQGANTEAFF.

CDR3 nucleotides: TGCGCCAGCAGCTTGGGTGGGACTAGGGGTGAAGAGCAGTACTTC. Protein: CASSLGGTRGEEQYF. V and J are TRBV5-1 and TRBJ2-7; 8 positions match TRBD2. Trimming removed 0 bases from V and 7 bases from J; junction bases left unmatched: 9. Germline V gene sequence: CDR1 SGHRS, CDR2 YFSETQ. This CDR3 is 15 amino acids long.

The genes are TRBV5-1 and TRBJ2-1; 14 nucleotides line up with TRBD2. This CDR3 contains 17 residues. V gave up 6 bases and J gave up 1 base; unmatched junction bases: 6. Germline CDR1 and CDR2: SGHRS and YFSETQ. The CDR3 loop reads CASTGLAGVRSYNEQFF. The CDR3 DNA reads as TGCGCCAGCACGGGACTAGCGGGAGTCCGTTCCTACAATGAGCAGTTCTTC.